This T cell receptor (beta chain) derives from a study of regulatory and conventional T cells in RAG deficiency. Findings and caveats of the study: Patient subsets had shorter CDR3s; Omenn Treg-Tconv overlap exceeded 80%.

This clone was counted once. Its specificity is not known. Sequenced by immunoSEQ multiplex PCR; TCRdb stores in-frame clones only, minus some. The sample yields 45,000 to 50,000 clones, just under 90% seen once. The sorted conventional CD4+ T cells were CD25-low and CD127-high, with genomic DNA sequenced. Between the trimmed V and J ends, which lost 5 bases and 6 bases, there was a span of 16 bases. The CDR3 consists of 14 residues. The germline V gene encodes CDR1 SGHTA and CDR2 FQGTGA. The sample was also reused in another study, on regulatory T cells. As that study records: Amplification used 52 TRBV primers and 13 TRBJ primers. Regulatory T cells showed the strongest V-J pair restriction and V/J gene skewing among patient repertoires.

The chain links TRBV7-3 to TRBJ1-2; no clear D gene. This TCR derives from a human donor in good health. Input material: CD4+ effector T cells sorted from blood. CDR3 loop: CASSPDVVVDGYTF. The CDR3 bases are TGTGCCAGCAGCCCCGATGTGGTGGTGGATGGCTACACCTTC.